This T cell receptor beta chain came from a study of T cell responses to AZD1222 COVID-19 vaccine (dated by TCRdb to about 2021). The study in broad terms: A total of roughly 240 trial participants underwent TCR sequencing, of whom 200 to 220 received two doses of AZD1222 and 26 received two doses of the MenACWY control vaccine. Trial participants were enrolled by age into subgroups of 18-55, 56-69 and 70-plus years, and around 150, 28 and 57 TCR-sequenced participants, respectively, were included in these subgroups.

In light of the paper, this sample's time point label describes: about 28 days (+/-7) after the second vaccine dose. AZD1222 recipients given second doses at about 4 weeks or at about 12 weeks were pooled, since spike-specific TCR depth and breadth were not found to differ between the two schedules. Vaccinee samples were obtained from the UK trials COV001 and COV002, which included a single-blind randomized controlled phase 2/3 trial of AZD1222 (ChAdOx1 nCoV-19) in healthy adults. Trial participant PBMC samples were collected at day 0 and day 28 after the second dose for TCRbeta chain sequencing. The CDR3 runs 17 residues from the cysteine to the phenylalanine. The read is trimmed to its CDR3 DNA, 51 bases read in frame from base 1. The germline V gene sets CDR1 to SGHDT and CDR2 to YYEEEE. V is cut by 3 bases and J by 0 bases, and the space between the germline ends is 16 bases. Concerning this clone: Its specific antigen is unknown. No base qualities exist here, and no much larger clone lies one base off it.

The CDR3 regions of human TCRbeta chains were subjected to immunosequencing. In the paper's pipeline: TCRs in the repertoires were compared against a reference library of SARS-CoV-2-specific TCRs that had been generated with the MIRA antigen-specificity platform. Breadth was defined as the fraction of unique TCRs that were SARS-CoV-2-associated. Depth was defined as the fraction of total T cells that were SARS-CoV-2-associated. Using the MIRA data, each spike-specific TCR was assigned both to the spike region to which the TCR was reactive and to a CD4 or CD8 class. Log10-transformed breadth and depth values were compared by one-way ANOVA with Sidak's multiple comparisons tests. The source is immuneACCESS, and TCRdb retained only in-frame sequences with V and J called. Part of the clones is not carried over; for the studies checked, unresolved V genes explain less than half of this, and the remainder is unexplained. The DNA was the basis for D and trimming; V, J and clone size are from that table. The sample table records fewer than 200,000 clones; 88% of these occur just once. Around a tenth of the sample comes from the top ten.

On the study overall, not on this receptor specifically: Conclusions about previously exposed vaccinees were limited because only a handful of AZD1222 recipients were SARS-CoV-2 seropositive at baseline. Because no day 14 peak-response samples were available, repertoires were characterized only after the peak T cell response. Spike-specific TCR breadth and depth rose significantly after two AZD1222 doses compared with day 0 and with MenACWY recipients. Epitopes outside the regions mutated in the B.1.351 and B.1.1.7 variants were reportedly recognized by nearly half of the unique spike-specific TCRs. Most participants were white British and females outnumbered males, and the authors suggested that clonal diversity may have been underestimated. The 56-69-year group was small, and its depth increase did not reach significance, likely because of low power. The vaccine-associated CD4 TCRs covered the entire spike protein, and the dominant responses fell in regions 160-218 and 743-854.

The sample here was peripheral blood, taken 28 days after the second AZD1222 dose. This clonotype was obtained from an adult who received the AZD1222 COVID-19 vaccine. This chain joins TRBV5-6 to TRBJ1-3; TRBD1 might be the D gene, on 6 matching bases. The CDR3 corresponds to CASSSTDSFTSGNTIYF. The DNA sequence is TGTGCCAGCAGCTCAACGGACAGCTTTACCTCTGGAAACACCATATATTTT.